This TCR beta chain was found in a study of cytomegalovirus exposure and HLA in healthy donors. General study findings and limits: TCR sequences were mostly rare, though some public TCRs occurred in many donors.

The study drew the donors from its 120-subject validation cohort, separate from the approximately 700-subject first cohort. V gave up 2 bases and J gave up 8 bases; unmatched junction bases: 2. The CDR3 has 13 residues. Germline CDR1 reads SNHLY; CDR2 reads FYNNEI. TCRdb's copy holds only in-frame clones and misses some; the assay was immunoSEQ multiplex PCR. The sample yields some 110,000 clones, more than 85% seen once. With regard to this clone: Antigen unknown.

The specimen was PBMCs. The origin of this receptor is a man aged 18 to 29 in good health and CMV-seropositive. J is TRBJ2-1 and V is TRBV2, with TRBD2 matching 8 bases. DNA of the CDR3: TGTGCCAGCAGTGAATCGACTAGCGATGAGCAGTTCTTC. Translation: CASSESTSDEQFF.